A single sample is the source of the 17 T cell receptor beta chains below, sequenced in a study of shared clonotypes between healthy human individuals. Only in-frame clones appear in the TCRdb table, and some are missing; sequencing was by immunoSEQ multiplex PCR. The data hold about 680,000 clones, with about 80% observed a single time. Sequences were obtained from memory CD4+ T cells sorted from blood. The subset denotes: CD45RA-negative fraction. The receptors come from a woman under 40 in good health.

The CDR3 is CASSPELQGTNEQFF. For the CDR3, the DNA is TGTGCCAGCTCACCAGAGCTACAGGGGACGAATGAGCAGTTCTTC. The genes are TRBV18 and TRBJ2-1; 7 nucleotides agree with TRBD1. Germline V gives CDR1 KGHSH, CDR2 LQKENI. The CDR3 totals 15 residues. V dropped 2 bases and J dropped 7; count of bases not matched to a gene: 8.

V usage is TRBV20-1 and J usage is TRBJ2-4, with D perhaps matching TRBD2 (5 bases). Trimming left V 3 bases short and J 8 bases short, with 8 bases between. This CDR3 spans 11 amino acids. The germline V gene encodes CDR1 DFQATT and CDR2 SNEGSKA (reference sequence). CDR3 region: CSASSGDIQYF. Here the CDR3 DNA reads TGCAGTGCTAGTTCCGGGGACATTCAGTACTTC.

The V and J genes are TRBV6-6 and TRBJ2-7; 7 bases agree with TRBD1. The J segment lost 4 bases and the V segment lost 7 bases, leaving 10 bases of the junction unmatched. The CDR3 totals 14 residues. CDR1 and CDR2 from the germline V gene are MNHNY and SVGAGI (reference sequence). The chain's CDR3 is CASTPRGRRYEQYF. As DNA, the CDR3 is TGTGCCAGCACCCCTAGGGGGCGCCGATACGAGCAGTACTTC.

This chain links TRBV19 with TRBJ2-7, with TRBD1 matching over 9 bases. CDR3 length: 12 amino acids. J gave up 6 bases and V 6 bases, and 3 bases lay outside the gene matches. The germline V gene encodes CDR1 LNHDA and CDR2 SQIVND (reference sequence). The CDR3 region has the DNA TGTGCCAGTAGCGGGACAGGGTCCGAGCAGTACTTC. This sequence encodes CASSGTGSEQYF.

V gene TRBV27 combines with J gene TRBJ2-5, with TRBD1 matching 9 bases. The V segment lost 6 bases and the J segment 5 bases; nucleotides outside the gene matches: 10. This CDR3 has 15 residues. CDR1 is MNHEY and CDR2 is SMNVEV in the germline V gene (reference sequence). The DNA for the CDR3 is TGTGCCAGCAGCGGGATACAGGGGGCTTATGAGACCCAGTACTTC. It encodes CASSGIQGAYETQYF.

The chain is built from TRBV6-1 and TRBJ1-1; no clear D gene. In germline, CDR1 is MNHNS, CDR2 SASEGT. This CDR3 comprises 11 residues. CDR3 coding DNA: TGTGCTCTAAACGGGAACACTGAAGCTTTCTTT. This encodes CALNGNTEAFF.

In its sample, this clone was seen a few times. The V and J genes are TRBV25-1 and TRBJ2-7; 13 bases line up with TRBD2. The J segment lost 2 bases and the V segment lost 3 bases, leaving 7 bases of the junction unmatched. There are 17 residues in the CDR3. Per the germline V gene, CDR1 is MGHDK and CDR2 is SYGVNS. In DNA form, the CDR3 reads TGTGCCAGCAGTGACGCGGGACTAGCGGGACAGGCCTACGAGCAGTACTTC. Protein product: CASSDAGLAGQAYEQYF.

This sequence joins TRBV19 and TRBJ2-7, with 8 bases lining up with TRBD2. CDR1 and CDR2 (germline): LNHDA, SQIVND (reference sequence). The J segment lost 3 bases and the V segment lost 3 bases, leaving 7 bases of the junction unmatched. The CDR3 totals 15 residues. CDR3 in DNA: TGTGCCAGTAGTATCGGGTCCAGCGGGGGCTACGAGCAGTACTTC. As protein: CASSIGSSGGYEQYF.

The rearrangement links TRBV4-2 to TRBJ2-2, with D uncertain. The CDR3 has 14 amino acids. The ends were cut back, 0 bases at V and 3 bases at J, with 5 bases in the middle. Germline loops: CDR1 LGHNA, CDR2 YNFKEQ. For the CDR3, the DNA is TGTGCCAGCAGCCAAGATTCCCACACCGGGGAGCTGTTTTTT. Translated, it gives CASSQDSHTGELFF.

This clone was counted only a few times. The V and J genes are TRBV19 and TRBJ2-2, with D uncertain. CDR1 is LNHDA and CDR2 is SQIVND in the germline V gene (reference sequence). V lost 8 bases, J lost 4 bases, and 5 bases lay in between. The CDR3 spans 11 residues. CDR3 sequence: CASRSTGELFF. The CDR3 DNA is TGTGCCAGTCGAAGCACCGGGGAGCTGTTTTTT.

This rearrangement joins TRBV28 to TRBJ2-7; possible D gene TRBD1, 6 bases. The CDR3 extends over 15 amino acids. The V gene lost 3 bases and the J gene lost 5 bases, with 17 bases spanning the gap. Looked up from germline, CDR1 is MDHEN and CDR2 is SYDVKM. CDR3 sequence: CASSLALTGSHEQYF. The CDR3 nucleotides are TGTGCCAGCAGTTTGGCCCTGACAGGATCCCACGAGCAGTACTTC. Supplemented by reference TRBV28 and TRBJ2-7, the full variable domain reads DVKVTQSSRYLVKRTGEKVFLECVQDMDHENMFWYRQDPGLGLRLIYFSYDVKMKEKGDIPEGYSVSREKKERFSLILESASTNQTSMYLCASSLALTGSHEQYFGPGTRLTVT.

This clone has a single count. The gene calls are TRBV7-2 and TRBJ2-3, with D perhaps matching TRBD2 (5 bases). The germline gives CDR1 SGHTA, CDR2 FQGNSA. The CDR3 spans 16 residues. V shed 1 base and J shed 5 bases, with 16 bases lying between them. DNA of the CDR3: TGTGCCAGCAGCTTAGGGTCGGGCCTGAGCGGAGATACGCAGTATTTT. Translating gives CASSLGSGLSGDTQYF.

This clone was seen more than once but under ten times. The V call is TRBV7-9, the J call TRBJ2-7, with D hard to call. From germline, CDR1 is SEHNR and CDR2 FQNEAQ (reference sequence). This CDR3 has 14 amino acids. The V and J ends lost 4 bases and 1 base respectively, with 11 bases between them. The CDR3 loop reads CASSYTDGSYEQYF. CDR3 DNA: TGTGCCAGCAGCTATACGGACGGTTCCTACGAGCAGTACTTC. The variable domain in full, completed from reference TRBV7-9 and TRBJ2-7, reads DTGVSQNPRHKITKRGQNVTFRCDPISEHNRLYWYRQTLGQGPEFLTYFQNEAQLEKSRLLSDRFSAERPKGSFSTLEIQRTEQGDSAMYLCASSYTDGSYEQYFGPGTRLTVT.

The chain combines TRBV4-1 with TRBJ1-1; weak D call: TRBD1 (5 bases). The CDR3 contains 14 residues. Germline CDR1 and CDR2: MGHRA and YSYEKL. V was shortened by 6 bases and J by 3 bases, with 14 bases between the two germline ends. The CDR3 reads CASSGRDGYTEAFF. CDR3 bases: TGCGCCAGCAGTGGAAGGGACGGTTACACTGAAGCTTTCTTT.

CDR3 loop: CASSLRGREQQYF. CDR3 DNA sequence: TGCGCCAGCAGCTTGCGAGGGAGAGAACAGCAGTACTTC. This chain joins TRBV5-1 and TRBJ2-7; a possible D gene is TRBD2 (5 bases). This CDR3 is 13 amino acids long. V was pared by 1 base and J by 8 bases, with 13 bases between. Germline values: CDR1 SGHRS, CDR2 YFSETQ.

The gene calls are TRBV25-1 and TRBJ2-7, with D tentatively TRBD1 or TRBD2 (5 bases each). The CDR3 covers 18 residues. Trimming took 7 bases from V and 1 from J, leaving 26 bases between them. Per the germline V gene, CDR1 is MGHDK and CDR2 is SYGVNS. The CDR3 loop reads CASTGWGRGTTSSYEQYF. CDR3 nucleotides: TGTGCCAGCACCGGCTGGGGACGGGGTACCACGAGTTCCTACGAGCAGTACTTC.

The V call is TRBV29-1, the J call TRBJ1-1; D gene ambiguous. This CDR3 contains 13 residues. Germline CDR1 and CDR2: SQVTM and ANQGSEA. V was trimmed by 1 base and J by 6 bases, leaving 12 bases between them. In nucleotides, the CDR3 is TGCAGCGTTGAAGCGGGTCCAGCCCCTGAAGCTTTCTTT. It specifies CSVEAGPAPEAFF. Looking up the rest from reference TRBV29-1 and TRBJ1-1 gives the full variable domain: SAVISQKPSRDICQRGTSLTIQCQVDSQVTMMFWYRQQPGQSLTLIATANQGSEATYESGFVIDKFPISRPNLTFSTLTVSNMSPEDSSIYLCSVEAGPAPEAFFGQGTRLTVV.